This T cell receptor beta chain was profiled in a study of T cell repertoires in cytomegalovirus infection. Study-wide context: CMV epitopes in the study were HLA-C-restricted (recently identified) and HLA-B-restricted (well studied). Signatures in public TCR beta sequences pointed to both CMV infection and matching HLA type.

Broader study findings: HLA-C-restricted CMV-specific TCR beta clonotypes prevailed in the ex vivo response. Identification of carriers of CMV plus the relevant HLA was achieved through cumulative public TCR beta family frequency.

Worth noting for this clonotype: Its specificity is not known.

TCRdb processed the reads anew with MiXCR; each CDR3 protein has one entry. Among under 450,000 distinct CDR3 sequences, roughly 36% were seen once, and the ten largest hold roughly 12%. Germline V gene sequence: CDR1 KGHDR, CDR2 SFDVKD. The CDR3 sequence is 16 residues long. With V trimmed by 2 bases and J by 4 bases, 7 bases remained unmatched. V and J are TRBV24-1 and TRBJ2-1; 7 nucleotides line up with TRBD1. Sample: cultured PBMCs, taken from culture after CMV antigen stimulation. The TCR sequence derives from a human donor in good health (CMV status not recorded). Some clones in this sample may be carry-over from other donors' samples. CDR3 residues: CATSDYRGSGYNEQFF. As DNA, the CDR3 is TGTGCCACCAGTGATTACAGGGGATCGGGGTACAATGAGCAGTTCTTC.